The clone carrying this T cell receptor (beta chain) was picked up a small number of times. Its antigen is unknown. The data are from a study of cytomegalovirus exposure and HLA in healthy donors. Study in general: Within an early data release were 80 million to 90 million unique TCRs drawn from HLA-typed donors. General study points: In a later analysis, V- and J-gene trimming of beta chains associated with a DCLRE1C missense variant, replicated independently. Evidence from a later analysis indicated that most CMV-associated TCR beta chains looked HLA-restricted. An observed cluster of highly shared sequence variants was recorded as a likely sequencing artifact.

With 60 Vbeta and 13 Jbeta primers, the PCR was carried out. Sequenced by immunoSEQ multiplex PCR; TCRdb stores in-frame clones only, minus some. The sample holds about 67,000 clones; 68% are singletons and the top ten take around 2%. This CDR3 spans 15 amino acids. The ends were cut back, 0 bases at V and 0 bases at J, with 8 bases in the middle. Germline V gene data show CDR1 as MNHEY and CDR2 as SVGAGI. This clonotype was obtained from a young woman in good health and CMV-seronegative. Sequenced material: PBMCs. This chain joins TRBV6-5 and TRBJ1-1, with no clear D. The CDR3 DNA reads TGTGCCAGCAGTTACTCGGGAGGTCTGAACACTGAAGCTTTCTTT. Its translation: CASSYSGGLNTEAFF.